This T cell receptor beta chain was recovered during a study of T cell responses to AZD1222 COVID-19 vaccine. Study-level points and caveats: Dominant CD4 TCR responses targeted spike regions 160-218 and 743-854.

Assay: immunoSEQ multiplex PCR; the TCRdb copy retains only in-frame clones and omits some. The table records under 200,000 clones, approximately 90% of them present only once. Notes on this clone: The target antigen is unknown.

The source was peripheral blood, collected on day 0 of AZD1222 vaccination. The clonotype originates from an adult in good health.

Here the CDR3 DNA reads TGTGCCAGCAGCCCCTTGAACACTGAAGCTTTCTTT. It specifies CASSPLNTEAFF. The chain couples TRBV14 to TRBJ1-1; D remains ambiguous. Trimming cost V 4 bases and J 0 bases, with 3 bases left between them. The CDR3 is made up of 12 amino acids. CDR1 is SGHDN, CDR2 FVKESK, per germline.